This T cell receptor beta chain was recovered during a study of T cell responses to AZD1222 COVID-19 vaccine. Study results and caveats: Only five or six individuals given AZD1222 were seropositive at baseline. Elevations in Spike-specific TCR breadth and depth followed administration of two AZD1222 doses. Close to half of all spike-specific TCRs reportedly target regions of the variants that are unmutated.

Pooled in the analysis were second doses at about 4 or about 12 weeks. This CDR3 has 11 residues. The V end lost 0 bases, the J end lost 8 bases, and 7 bases lay between the germline ends. Germline assignment: CDR1 GTSNPN and CDR2 SVGIG (reference sequence). A note on this clone: No antigen is known for it.

Only in-frame clones appear in the TCRdb table, and some are missing; sequencing was by immunoSEQ multiplex PCR. Of roughly 100,000 clones listed, around 91% are singletons. Sequencing was performed on peripheral blood, taken 28 days after the second AZD1222 dose. This TCR derives from an adult who received the AZD1222 COVID-19 vaccine. This chain joins TRBV30 and TRBJ1-2; D uncertain. The CDR3 DNA is TGTGCCTGGAGTGTCGGGGAGGGCTACACCTTC. Amino acids: CAWSVGEGYTF.